The table lists the clone carrying this T cell receptor (beta chain) with a few counts. MiXCR was run by TCRdb on the 5' RACE reads, yielding one entry per CDR3 protein. The table includes approximately 230,000 distinct CDR3 sequences, under 8.5% detected once. The germline V gene encodes CDR1 SEHNR and CDR2 FQNEAQ (reference sequence). The J segment lost 5 bases and the V segment lost 5 bases, leaving 8 bases of the junction unmatched. The CDR3 extends over 14 amino acids. All donors were healthy Caucasians. This sample stems from a study of identical twins. The sample was also reused in another study, on T cells expressing NK-cell markers. Turning to that study: Four donors showed these clonotypes also leading the CD3+CD56-NKG2C+ fraction. HCMV specificity was not established for the expanded NKG2C+ T cell clones.

The material sequenced was CD8+ T cells sorted from blood. The V call is TRBV7-9, the J call TRBJ1-1, with TRBD1 matching over 7 bases. This receptor was obtained from a woman under 30 in good health. CDR3 DNA sequence: TGTGCCAGCAGCGGTTCGACAGGGCTTACTGAAGCTTTCTTT. The encoded protein is CASSGSTGLTEAFF.